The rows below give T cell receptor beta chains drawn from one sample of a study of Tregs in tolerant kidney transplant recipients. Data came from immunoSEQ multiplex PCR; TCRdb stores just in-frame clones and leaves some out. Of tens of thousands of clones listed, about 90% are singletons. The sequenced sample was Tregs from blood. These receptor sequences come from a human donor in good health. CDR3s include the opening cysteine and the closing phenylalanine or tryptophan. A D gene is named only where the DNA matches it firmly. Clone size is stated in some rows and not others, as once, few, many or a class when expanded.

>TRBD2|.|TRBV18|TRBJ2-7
CASSPPGLAKPYEQYF
TGTGCCAGCTCACCACCGGGACTAGCGAAACCCTACGAGCAGTACTTC
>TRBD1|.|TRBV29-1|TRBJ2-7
CSVSGTGNYEQYF
TGCAGCGTCTCCGGGACAGGGAACTACGAGCAGTACTTC
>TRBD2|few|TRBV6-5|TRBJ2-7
CASSLGTGLGWDEQYF
TGTGCCAGCAGTTTGGGTACAGGACTAGGGTGGGACGAGCAGTACTTC
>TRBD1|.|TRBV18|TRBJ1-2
CASSPGTGVGYTF
TGTGCCAGCTCACCAGGGACAGGGGTTGGCTACACCTTC
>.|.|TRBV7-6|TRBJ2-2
CASSLGVRPLNGELFF
TGTGCCAGCAGCTTAGGGGTACGGCCCCTTAACGGGGAGCTGTTTTTT
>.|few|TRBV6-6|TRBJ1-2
CASSARGGWGYTF
TGTGCCAGCAGTGCTAGGGGGGGATGGGGCTACACCTTC
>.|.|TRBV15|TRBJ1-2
CATSRDWGPRGYTF
TGTGCCACCAGCAGAGATTGGGGCCCTAGGGGCTACACCTTC
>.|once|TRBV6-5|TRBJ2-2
CASRPVGANTGELFF
TGTGCCAGCAGACCTGTAGGCGCGAACACCGGGGAGCTGTTTTTT
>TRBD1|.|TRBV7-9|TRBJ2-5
CASSFWGRGLKETQYF
TGTGCCAGCAGCTTTTGGGGCAGGGGGCTTAAGGAGACCCAGTACTTC
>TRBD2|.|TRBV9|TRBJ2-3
CASRQTSGEADTQYF
TGTGCCAGTCGGCAGACTAGCGGGGAGGCAGATACGCAGTATTTT
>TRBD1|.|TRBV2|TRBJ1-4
CASRRGGAEKLFF
TGTGCCAGCAGAAGAGGGGGCGCGGAAAAACTGTTTTTT
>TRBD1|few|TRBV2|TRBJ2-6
CASLDRGISGANVLTF
TGTGCCAGCCTGGACAGGGGGATCTCTGGGGCCAACGTCCTGACTTTC
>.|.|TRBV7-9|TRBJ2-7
CASSLGDGYEQYF
TGTGCCAGCAGCTTAGGGGACGGATACGAGCAGTACTTC
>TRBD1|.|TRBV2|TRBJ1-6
CASRGQGDSPLHF
TGTGCCAGCAGGGGACAGGGTGATTCACCCCTCCACTTT
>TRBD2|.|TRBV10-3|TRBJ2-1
CAISESGGVGEQFF
TGTGCCATCAGTGAGTCTGGGGGGGTTGGTGAGCAGTTCTTC
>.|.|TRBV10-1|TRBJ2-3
CASSDPGTADTQYF
TGCGCCAGCAGTGACCCTGGGACTGCGGATACGCAGTATTTT
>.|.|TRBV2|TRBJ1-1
CASSSTGRLNTEAFF
TGTGCCAGCAGCTCTACCGGACGGTTGAACACTGAAGCTTTCTTT
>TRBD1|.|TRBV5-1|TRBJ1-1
CASSLRTGGNTEAFF
TGCGCCAGCAGCTTACGGACAGGGGGTAACACTGAAGCTTTCTTT
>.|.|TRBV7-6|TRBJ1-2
CASSLVAGTHGYTF
TGTGCCAGCAGCTTAGTAGCAGGGACCCATGGCTACACCTTC
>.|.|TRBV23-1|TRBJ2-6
CASSTRVLTQQSRANVLTF
TGCGCCAGCAGTACGCGGGTGCTTACGCAACAAAGTCGGGCCAACGTCCTGACTTTC
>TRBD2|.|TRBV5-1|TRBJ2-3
CASSFDIWTSGGYF
TGCGCCAGCAGCTTTGACATCTGGACTAGCGGAGGGTATTTT
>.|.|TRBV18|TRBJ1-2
CASSSQRNYGYTF
TGTGCCAGCTCATCACAACGCAACTATGGCTACACCTTC
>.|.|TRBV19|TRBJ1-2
CASRFGGGYGYTF
TGTGCCAGTAGATTTGGGGGAGGCTATGGCTACACCTTC